One and the same sample provided the 17 T cell receptor beta chains below, sequenced in a study of blood T cells in healthy people across ages (dated by TCRdb to the mid-2010s). Libraries were constructed by 5' RACE. These reads were obtained on an Illumina HiSeq 2500. The second PCR ran for about 6 to 12 cycles and used a J-beta primer mix along with a sample-barcoded 5' primer. TCRdb took the public reads, trimmed them with fastp at Q25, ran MiXCR for clone calling and kept in-frame beta chains. Here each entry gathers all rows of one CDR3 protein and keeps the most common genes and DNA. This sample gives a few hundred thousand distinct CDR3 sequences in total; approximately 25% of them show up just once. The ten most abundant clones make up about 18% of the sample. Sequencing was performed on blood. The receptor source for this set is a woman between 65 and 79 years old in good health.

There are a few counts of this clonotype. The chain links TRBV24-1 to TRBJ2-1; 10 nucleotides match TRBD2. Trimming took 1 base from V and 2 from J; bases not matched to a gene: 10. This CDR3 is 19 amino acids long. Per germline, CDR1 KGHDR and CDR2 SFDVKD. CDR3 region: CATSDFSQRGGGAYNEQFF. DNA for the CDR3: TGTGCCACCAGTGATTTCTCCCAGCGGGGGGGCGGGGCCTACAATGAGCAGTTCTTC.

The V gene is TRBV20-1, the J gene TRBJ2-5; TRBD2 matches at 7 bases. J lost 2 bases, V lost 7 bases, and 4 bases had no gene match. CDR1 and CDR2 (germline): DFQATT, SNEGSKA (reference sequence). CDR3 length: 12 amino acids. The CDR3 protein is CSGRGRQETQYF. In DNA form, the CDR3 reads TGCAGTGGGCGGGGGAGACAAGAGACCCAGTACTTC.

The rearrangement joins TRBV19 to TRBJ2-6; 7 bases map to TRBD1. The CDR3 has 16 amino acids. V lost 4 bases, J lost 6 bases, and 9 bases stayed unmatched. Germline V gene data show CDR1 as LNHDA and CDR2 as SQIVND (reference sequence). This CDR3 reads CASSKEQGTEANVLTF. The CDR3 DNA sequence: TGTGCCAGTAGTAAAGAACAGGGGACGGAGGCCAACGTCCTGACTTTC.

The chain is built from TRBV5-1 and TRBJ1-3; D is uncertain. Per germline, CDR1 SGHRS and CDR2 YFSETQ. Between the trimmed V and J ends, which lost 0 bases and 0 bases, there was a span of 19 bases. This CDR3 spans 19 amino acids. The chain's CDR3 is CASSLADVGTSSSGNTIYF. In DNA form, the CDR3 reads TGCGCCAGCAGCTTGGCCGATGTCGGCACCTCGAGCTCTGGAAACACCATATATTTT.

This chain links TRBV28 with TRBJ1-4; TRBD1 might be the D (6 bases). The CDR3 contains 13 residues. Trimming pared 8 bases from V and 3 bases from J, leaving 10 bases between. Germline CDR1 reads MDHEN; CDR2 reads SYDVKM. Here the CDR3 reads CASLHRANEKLFF. DNA for the CDR3: TGTGCCAGCCTGCACAGGGCTAATGAAAAACTGTTTTTT.

A few counts support this clonotype. The chain uses TRBV6-1 and TRBJ1-4, with D possibly matching TRBD1 (6 bases). Germline CDR1 is MNHNS and CDR2 is SASEGT. The V end lost 5 bases, the J end lost 16 bases, and 17 bases lay between the germline ends. The CDR3 is 12 residues long. This chain's CDR3 is CASSINRVNRFF. The CDR3 DNA reads TGTGCCAGCAGTATTAACAGGGTTAATCGGTTTTTT.

This clonotype has at least ten counts. The V gene is TRBV29-1, the J gene TRBJ2-7, with no clear D. The length of the CDR3 is 11 residues. Per germline, CDR1 SQVTM and CDR2 ANQGSEA. The V and J ends lost 3 bases and 5 bases respectively, with 8 bases between them. The CDR3 DNA follows: TGCAGCGTTGAGAATTTTGACGAGCAGTACTTC. It translates to CSVENFDEQYF.

This chain uses TRBV20-1 with TRBJ2-1; D might be TRBD1 (5 bases). The CDR3 totals 12 residues. CDR1 DFQATT and CDR2 SNEGSKA come from the germline V gene (reference sequence). Trimming left V 6 bases short and J 13 bases short, with 19 bases between. CDR3 nucleotide sequence: TGCAGTGCCGGAGACCTCAGGGAATTTCAGTTCTTC. Residues: CSAGDLREFQFF.

There are a few counts of this clonotype. The chain is built from TRBV24-1 and TRBJ2-2, with D tentatively TRBD2 (5 bases). V lost 8 bases, J lost 5 bases, and 14 bases lay in between. Germline-derived CDR1 and CDR2 are KGHDR and SFDVKD. The CDR3 runs 14 residues. In nucleotides, the CDR3 is TGTGCCACCACGAGGGAGACGAGTACCGGGGAGCTGTTTTTT. It codes for CATTRETSTGELFF.

The gene calls are TRBV14 and TRBJ1-1; TRBD1 agrees at 7 bases. Germline-derived CDR1 and CDR2 are SGHDN and FVKESK. The CDR3 has 14 amino acids. V was pared by 3 bases and J by 0 bases, with 1 base of the junction left unmatched. DNA of the CDR3: TGTGCCAGCAGCCAGGGACAGTTGAACACTGAAGCTTTCTTT. This translates into CASSQGQLNTEAFF.

The chain links TRBV11-3 to TRBJ2-7, with 8 positions matching TRBD1. The V gene's germline CDR1 is SGHNT and CDR2 YENEEA. The CDR3 runs to 14 residues. The V segment lost 5 bases and the J segment 6 bases; nucleotides outside the gene matches: 9. CDR3 bases: TGTGCCAGCAGCCCCGACAGGGGAAGAGCCGAGCAGTACTTC. Its protein is CASSPDRGRAEQYF. Full variable domain (missing parts from reference TRBV11-3 and TRBJ2-7): EAGVVQSPRYKIIEKKQPVAFWCNPISGHNTLYWYLQNLGQGPELLIRYENEEAVDDSQLPKDRFSAERLKGVDSTLKIQPAELGDSAVYLCASSPDRGRAEQYFGPGTRLTVT.

This clonotype has ten or more counts. This chain links TRBV7-2 with TRBJ1-1, with D unclear. Germline lookup yields CDR1 SGHTA and CDR2 FQGNSA. With 5 bases removed from V and 1 base from J, the gap between germline ends came to 11 bases. This CDR3 is built from 14 residues. The CDR3: CASSPWRGNTEAFF. CDR3 DNA sequence: TGTGCCAGCAGCCCCTGGCGGGGGAACACTGAAGCTTTCTTT.

A single count supports this clonotype. The CDR3 DNA sequence: TGCAGCGTAACAGGGCGTCAAGGCTATGGCTACACCTTC. This translates into CSVTGRQGYGYTF. The chain uses TRBV29-1 and TRBJ1-2, with a possible D match to TRBD1 (6 bases). V lost 6 bases to trimming and J lost 4 bases, with 15 bases between them. CDR1 is SQVTM, CDR2 ANQGSEA, per germline. CDR3 size: 13 residues.

V and J are TRBV12-3 or TRBV12-4 and TRBJ2-5, with TRBD2 matching 8 bases. The DNA end favors TRBJ2-1, so the J call may be wrong. The CDR3 totals 13 residues. This CDR3 reads CASSFSGSYEQFF. The CDR3 DNA reads TGTGCCAGCAGTTTCAGCGGGAGTTATGAGCAGTTCTTC.

In this sample, this clonotype turned up once. The chain recombines TRBV5-1 with TRBJ1-2, with 9 bases fitting TRBD1. Germline trimming cut 4 bases from V and 8 bases from J; bases unmatched to any gene: 6. This CDR3 spans 13 amino acids. The germline gives CDR1 SGHRS, CDR2 YFSETQ. In nucleotides, the CDR3 is TGCGCCAGCAGCCAACGGGACAGGGACGGCTACACCTTC. Translation: CASSQRDRDGYTF. Complete variable domain (other parts from reference TRBV5-1 and TRBJ1-2): KAGVTQTPRYLIKTRGQQVTLSCSPISGHRSVSWYQQTPGQGLQFLFEYFSETQRNKGNFPGRFSGRQFSNSRSEMNVSTLELGDSALYLCASSQRDRDGYTFGSGTRLTVV.

With regard to this clonotype: A much larger clonotype is one base distant, so this may be a read error. The gene calls are TRBV4-2 and TRBJ2-1; 7 bases are shared with TRBD2. This CDR3 comprises 16 residues. Losses at the gene ends were 4 bases for V and 5 bases for J; bases not matched to a gene: 11. Looked up from germline, CDR1 is LGHNA and CDR2 is YNFKEQ. CDR3 amino acids: CASSRGLAGEHNEQFF. CDR3 nucleotide sequence: TGTGCCAGCAGCCGCGGATTGGCGGGGGAGCACAATGAGCAGTTCTTC.

The table lists this clonotype with a few counts. The V gene is TRBV20-1, the J gene TRBJ2-1; weak D call: TRBD2 (5 bases). The V end lost 5 bases, the J end lost 1 base, and 9 bases lay between the germline ends. The V gene's germline CDR1 is DFQATT and CDR2 SNEGSKA (reference sequence). This CDR3 comprises 13 residues. The CDR3 DNA reads as TGCAGTGCTCGAGGCGGGTCCTACAATGAGCAGTTCTTC. It specifies CSARGGSYNEQFF.